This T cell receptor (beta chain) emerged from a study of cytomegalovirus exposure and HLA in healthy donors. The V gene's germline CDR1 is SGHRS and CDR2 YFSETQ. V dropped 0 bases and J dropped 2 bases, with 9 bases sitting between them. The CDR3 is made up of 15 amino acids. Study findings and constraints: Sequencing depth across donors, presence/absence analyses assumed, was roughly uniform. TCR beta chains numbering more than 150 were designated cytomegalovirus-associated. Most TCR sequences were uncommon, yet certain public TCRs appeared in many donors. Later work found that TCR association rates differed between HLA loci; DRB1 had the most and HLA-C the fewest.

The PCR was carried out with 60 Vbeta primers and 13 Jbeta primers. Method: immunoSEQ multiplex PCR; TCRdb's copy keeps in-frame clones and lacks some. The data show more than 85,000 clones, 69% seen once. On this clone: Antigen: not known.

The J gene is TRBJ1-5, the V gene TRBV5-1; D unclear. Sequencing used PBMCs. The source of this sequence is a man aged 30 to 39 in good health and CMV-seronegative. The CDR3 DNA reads TGCGCCAGCAGCTTGGCCGGGTTCGGCAATCAGCCCCAGCATTTT. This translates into CASSLAGFGNQPQHF. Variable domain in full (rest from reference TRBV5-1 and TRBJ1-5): KAGVTQTPRYLIKTRGQQVTLSCSPISGHRSVSWYQQTPGQGLQFLFEYFSETQRNKGNFPGRFSGRQFSNSRSEMNVSTLELGDSALYLCASSLAGFGNQPQHFGDGTRLSIL.